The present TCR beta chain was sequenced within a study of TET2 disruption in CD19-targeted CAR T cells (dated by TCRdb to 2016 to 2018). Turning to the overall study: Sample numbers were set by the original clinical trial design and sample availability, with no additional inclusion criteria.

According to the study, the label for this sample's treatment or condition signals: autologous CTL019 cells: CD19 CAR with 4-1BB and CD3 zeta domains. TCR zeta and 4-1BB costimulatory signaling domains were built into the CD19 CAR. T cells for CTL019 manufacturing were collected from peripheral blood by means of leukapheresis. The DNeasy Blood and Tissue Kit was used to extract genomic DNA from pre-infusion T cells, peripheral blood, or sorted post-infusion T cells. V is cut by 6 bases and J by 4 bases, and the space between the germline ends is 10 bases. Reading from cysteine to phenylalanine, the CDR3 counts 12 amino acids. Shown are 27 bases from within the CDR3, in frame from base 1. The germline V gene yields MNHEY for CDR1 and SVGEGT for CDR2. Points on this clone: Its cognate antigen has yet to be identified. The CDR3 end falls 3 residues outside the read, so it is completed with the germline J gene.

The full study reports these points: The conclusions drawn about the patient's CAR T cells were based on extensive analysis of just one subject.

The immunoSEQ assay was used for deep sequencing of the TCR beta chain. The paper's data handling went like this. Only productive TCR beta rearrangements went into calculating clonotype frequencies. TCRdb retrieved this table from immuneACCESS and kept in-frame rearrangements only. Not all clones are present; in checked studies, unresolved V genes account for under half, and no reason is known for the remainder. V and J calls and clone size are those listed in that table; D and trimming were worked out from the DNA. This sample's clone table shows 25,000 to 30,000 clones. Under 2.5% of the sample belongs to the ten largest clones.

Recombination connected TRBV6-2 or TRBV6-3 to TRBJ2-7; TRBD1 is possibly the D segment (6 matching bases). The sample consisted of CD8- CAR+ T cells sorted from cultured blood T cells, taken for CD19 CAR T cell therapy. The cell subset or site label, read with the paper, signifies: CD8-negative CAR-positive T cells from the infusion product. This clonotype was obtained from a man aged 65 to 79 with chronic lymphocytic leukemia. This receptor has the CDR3 CASSPRGYEQYF. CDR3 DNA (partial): TGTGCCAGCAGCCCGAGGGGGTACGAG.